Sequencing of this TCR beta chain was carried out in a study of shared clonotypes between healthy human individuals. This table comes from immunoSEQ multiplex PCR, and its TCRdb copy is limited to in-frame clones, with some not included. Of hundreds of thousands of clones listed, about 73% are singletons. CDR1 is SGHTA, CDR2 FQGNSA, per germline. Trimming stripped 2 bases from V and 5 bases from J, with 12 bases between. The CDR3 length is 14 residues. The J gene is TRBJ2-5, the V gene TRBV7-2; D might be TRBD2 (5 bases). The TCR comes from a man under 40 in good health. The sample was memory CD4+ T cells sorted from blood. Specified subset: CD45RA-negative fraction. The CDR3: CASSLWSGTETQYF. CDR3 sequence (DNA): TGTGCCAGCAGCTTATGGTCGGGAACGGAGACCCAGTACTTC.